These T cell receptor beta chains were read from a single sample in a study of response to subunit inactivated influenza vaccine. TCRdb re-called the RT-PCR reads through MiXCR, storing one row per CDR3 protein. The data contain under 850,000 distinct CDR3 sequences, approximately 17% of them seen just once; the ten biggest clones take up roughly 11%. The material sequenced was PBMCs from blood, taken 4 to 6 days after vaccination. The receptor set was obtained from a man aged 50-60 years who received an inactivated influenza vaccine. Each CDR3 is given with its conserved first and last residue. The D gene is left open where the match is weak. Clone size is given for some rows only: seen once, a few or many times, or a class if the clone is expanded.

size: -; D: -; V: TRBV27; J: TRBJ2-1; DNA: TGTGCCAGCAGTTTATTCGCGATCTCAGTCGACCTCAGACATCAGGGGTCCAATGAGCAGTTCTTC; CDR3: CASSLFAISVDLRHQGSNEQFF
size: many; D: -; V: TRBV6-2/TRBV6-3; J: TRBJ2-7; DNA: TGTGCCAGCAGTTACTCAGTATACGAGCAGTACTTC; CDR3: CASSYSVYEQYF
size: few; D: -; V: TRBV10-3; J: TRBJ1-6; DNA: TGTGCCATCAGTGAGGTTAATTCACCCCTCCACTTT; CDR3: CAISEVNSPLHF
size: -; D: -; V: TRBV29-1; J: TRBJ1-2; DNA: TGCAGCGTTGTCTGGGAGGATGCTAACTATGGCTACACCTTC; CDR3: CSVVWEDANYGYTF
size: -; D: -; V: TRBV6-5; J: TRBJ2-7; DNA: TGTGCCACGGGACCGAGTTACGAGCAGTACTTC; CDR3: CATGPSYEQYF
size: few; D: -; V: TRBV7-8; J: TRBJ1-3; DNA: TGTGCCAGCAGCTTAGCAACGTGGACGGATGGAAACACCATATATTTT; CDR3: CASSLATWTDGNTIYF
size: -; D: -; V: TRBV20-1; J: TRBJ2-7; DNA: TGCAGTGCCGGGCCTAGCTTTTCCGAGCAGTACTTC; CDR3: CSAGPSFSEQYF
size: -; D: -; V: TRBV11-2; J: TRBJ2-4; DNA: TGTGCCAGCCCGAAGATGGGCAAAAACATTCAGTACTTC; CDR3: CASPKMGKNIQYF
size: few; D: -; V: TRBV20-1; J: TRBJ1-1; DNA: TGCAGTGCTAGAGATCAATACTCGCTCAATCCAGGGAAGAACACTGAAGCTTTCTTT; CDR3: CSARDQYSLNPGKNTEAFF
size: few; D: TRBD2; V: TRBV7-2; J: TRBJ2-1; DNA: TGTGCCAGCAGCTTAGGGCCGAGGGTAGCGGGAGCCTACAATGAGCAGTTCTTC; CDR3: CASSLGPRVAGAYNEQFF
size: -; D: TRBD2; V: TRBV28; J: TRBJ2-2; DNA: TGTGCCAGCAAGAGTCCGGGACTAGAGAACACCGGGGAGCTGTTTTTT; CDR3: CASKSPGLENTGELFF
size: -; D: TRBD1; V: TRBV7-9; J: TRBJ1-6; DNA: TGTGCCAGCAGCTGGGACAGCCATAATTCACCCCTCCACTTT; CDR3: CASSWDSHNSPLHF
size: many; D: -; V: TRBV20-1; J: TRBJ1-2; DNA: TGCAGTGCTCGGGGTTCTAACTATGGCTACACCTTC; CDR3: CSARGSNYGYTF
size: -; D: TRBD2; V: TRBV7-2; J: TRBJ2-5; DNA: TGTGCCAGCAGCTCAAGGGGACTAGCCCAAGAGACCCAGTACTTC; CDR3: CASSSRGLAQETQYF
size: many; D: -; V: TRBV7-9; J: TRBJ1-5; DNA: TGTGCCAGCAGCTTGGACAATAGCAATCAGCCCCAGCATTTT; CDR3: CASSLDNSNQPQHF
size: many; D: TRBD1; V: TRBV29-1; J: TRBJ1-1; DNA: TGCAGCGCAAGGCAGGGGGCCACTGAAGCTTTCTTT; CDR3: CSARQGATEAFF
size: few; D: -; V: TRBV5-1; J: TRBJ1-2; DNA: TGCGCCAGCAGCTTTGGCCCTACGGGAGGCTACACCTTC; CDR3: CASSFGPTGGYTF
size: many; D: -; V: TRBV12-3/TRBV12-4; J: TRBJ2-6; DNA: TGTGCCAGCAGTGGGTCCCATGCCGGGGCCAACGTCCTGACTTTC; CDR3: CASSGSHAGANVLTF
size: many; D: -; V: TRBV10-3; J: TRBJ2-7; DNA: TGTGCCATCAGTGAGCAGGGTAACTCCTACGAGCAGTACTTC; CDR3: CAISEQGNSYEQYF
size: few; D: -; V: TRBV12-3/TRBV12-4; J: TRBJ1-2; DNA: TGTGCCAGCAGTTTGCGTTCTAAGGGGGTTGATGGCTACACCTTC; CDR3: CASSLRSKGVDGYTF
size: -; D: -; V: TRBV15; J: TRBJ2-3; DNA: TGTGCCACCAGCCGAAACCGGGGCCCTCCGCAGTATTTT; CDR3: CATSRNRGPPQYF
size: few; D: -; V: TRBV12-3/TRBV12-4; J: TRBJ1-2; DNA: TGTGCCAGCAGTTTCAGGGCAGAGTATGGCTACACCTTC; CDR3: CASSFRAEYGYTF
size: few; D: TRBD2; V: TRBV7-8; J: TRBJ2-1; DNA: TGTGCCAGCAGCTCCACAACGGGGGGGGGCCAGCAGCAGTTCTTC; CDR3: CASSSTTGGGQQQFF
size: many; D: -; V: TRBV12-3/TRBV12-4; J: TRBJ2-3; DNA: TGTGCCAGCAGTTTAATGGGCCGCACAGATACGCAGTATTTT; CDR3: CASSLMGRTDTQYF
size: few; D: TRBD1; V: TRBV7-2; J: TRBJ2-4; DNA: TGTGCCAGCAGCTTAAGCCCGGGACAGGGGAAAAACATTCAGTACTTC; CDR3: CASSLSPGQGKNIQYF
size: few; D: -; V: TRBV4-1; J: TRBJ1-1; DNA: TGCGCCAGCAGCCAAGATCCCAGGCGAACAAAGGGAGCTTTCTTT; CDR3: CASSQDPRRTKGAFF
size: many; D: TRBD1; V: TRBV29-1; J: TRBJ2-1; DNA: TGCAGCGTCGGAGGACAGGGGGCGCGGTCCTATGAGCAGTTCTTC; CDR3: CSVGGQGARSYEQFF
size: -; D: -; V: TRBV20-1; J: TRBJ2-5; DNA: TGCAGTGCTAGTATGGCGTCTCAAGAGACCCAGTACTTC; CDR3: CSASMASQETQYF
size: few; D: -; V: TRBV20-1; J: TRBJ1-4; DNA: TGCAGTGCTATAAGCCTGGGGAGTGAAAAACTGTTTTTT; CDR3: CSAISLGSEKLFF
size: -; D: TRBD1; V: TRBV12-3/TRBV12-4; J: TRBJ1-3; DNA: TGTGCCACCCGGGACAGGGGGCCTGGAAACACCATATATTTT; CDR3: CATRDRGPGNTIYF
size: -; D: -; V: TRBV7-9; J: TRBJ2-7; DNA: TGTGCCAGCAGCCTGGCCGGGACGAGAGCTTACGAGCAGTACTTC; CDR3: CASSLAGTRAYEQYF
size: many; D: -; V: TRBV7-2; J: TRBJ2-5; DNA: TGTGCCAGCAGCCCGGGTCTCCTGGAGACCCAGTACTTC; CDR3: CASSPGLLETQYF
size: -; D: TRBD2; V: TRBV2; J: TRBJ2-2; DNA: TGTGCCAGCATGGGACCGGGTGGTAGCGGGAGATCGGGAACCGGGGAGCTGTTTTTT; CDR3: CASMGPGGSGRSGTGELFF
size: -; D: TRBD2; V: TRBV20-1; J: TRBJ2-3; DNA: TGCAGTGCTAGTGCTACTAGCGGGGGGGCCAGGGATACGCAGTATTTT; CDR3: CSASATSGGARDTQYF
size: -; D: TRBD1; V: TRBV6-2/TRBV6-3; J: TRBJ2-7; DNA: TGTGCCAGCAATGAGGACAGGGGAAATAACGAGCAGTACTTC; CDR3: CASNEDRGNNEQYF
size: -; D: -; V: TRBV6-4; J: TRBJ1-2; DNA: TGTGCCAGCAGTGATGGGAACTATGGCTACACCTTC; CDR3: CASSDGNYGYTF
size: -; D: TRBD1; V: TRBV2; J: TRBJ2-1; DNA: TGTGCCAGCAGTGCGGGACAGAACTACAATGAGCAGTTCTTC; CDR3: CASSAGQNYNEQFF
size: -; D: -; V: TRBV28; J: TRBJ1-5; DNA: TGTGCCAGCAGCCTCGGGCGACAGAGAAGCAATCAGCCCCAGCATTTT; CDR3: CASSLGRQRSNQPQHF
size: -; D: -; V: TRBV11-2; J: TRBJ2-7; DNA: TGTGCCAGCAGCTTAGAAATTGCCGGAACAGGGGGGGTTGTTGAGCAGTACTTC; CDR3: CASSLEIAGTGGVVEQYF
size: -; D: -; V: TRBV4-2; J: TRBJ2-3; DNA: TGTGCCAGCAGCCAAGAGTGGGGTGGAGGGGTTAAAGATACGCAGTATTTT; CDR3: CASSQEWGGGVKDTQYF
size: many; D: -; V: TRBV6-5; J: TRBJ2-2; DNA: TGTGCCAGCAGTTATGCTTTGATGGCGGGGGAGCTGTTTTTT; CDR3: CASSYALMAGELFF
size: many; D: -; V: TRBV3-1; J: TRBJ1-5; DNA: TGTGCCAGCAGCCTCACAGGGAGTGATCAGCCCCAGCATTTT; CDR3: CASSLTGSDQPQHF
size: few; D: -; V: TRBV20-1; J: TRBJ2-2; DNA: TGCAGTGCTAGATACACGGGGAGTTGGATCGGGGAGCTGTTTTTT; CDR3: CSARYTGSWIGELFF
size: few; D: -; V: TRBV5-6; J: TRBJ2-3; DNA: TGTGCCAGCAGACCTGACGGGCGCGTTAGCACAGATACGCAGTATTTT; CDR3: CASRPDGRVSTDTQYF